This T cell receptor (beta chain) was profiled in a study of beta chain features in type 1 diabetes. Study-wide results and caveats: There was a moderate but significant shortening of TCRB CDR3s in all four CD4+ subsets of Type 1 diabetes patients. The VDJ junctions of type 1 diabetes patients carried fewer insertions and more deletions. Researchers reported that naive, central memory and Treg TCRB repertoires appeared more similar in patients than in healthy donors.

Stem cell-like memory, regulatory, central memory and naive CD4+ cells were sorted via CD45RO/CCR7/CD25/CD127/CD95/CD27. This clone was seen a few times. Its antigen remains unidentified. Expressed TCRB transcripts were sequenced because the isolated RNA had all been reverse transcribed beforehand. Sequencing used immunoSEQ multiplex PCR; TCRdb keeps in-frame clones, though not all of them. The top ten hold about 0.11% of the sample, which has over 600,000 clones, around 12% seen once. Per the germline V gene, CDR1 is LGHNA and CDR2 is YNFKEQ. The CDR3 covers 16 residues. V lost 3 bases to trimming and J lost 3 bases; unmatched junction nucleotides: 7.

The chain is built from TRBV4-2 and TRBJ2-7, with 11 bases that match TRBD1. The sequenced material came from naive CD4+ T cells from blood. The clonotype originates from a man aged 30 to 45 with type 1 diabetes. The CDR3 reads CASSQTPGQGVYEQYF. CDR3 coding DNA: TGTGCCAGCAGCCAGACCCCGGGACAGGGGGTCTACGAGCAGTACTTC.